The present TCR beta chain was sequenced within a study of blood T cells in healthy people across ages. For the study at large: Capture via template switching afforded approximately one barcoded beta molecule per two T cells.

Through a sample-barcoded 5' primer and a J-beta primer mix, a second PCR was run for 7 to 11 cycles. Using its own MiXCR run on the 5' RACE reads, TCRdb lists one record per CDR3 protein. The table lists roughly 1,000,000 distinct CDR3 sequences, 20% to 25% of them singletons, with about 0.8% in the top ten. Every sample yielded at least 7 million isolated PBMCs. This clonotype has a handful of counts. This same sample was also taken into another study, of T cells of mothers and their children. As reported in that work: Both sample barcodes and 2-4 random nucleotides came from the M1S primer of the second PCR.

The sample consisted of blood. The origin of this receptor is a girl aged 2-10 years in good health.

The CDR3: CASRNRGDQPQHF. CDR3 bases: TGTGCCAGCAGGAACAGGGGGGATCAGCCCCAGCATTTT. This chain uses TRBV2 with TRBJ1-5, with 8 bases matching TRBD1. The CDR3 has 13 residues. Germline V lookup: CDR1 SNHLY, CDR2 FYNNEI. Trimming cost V 6 bases and J 5 bases; bases outside gene matches: 3.